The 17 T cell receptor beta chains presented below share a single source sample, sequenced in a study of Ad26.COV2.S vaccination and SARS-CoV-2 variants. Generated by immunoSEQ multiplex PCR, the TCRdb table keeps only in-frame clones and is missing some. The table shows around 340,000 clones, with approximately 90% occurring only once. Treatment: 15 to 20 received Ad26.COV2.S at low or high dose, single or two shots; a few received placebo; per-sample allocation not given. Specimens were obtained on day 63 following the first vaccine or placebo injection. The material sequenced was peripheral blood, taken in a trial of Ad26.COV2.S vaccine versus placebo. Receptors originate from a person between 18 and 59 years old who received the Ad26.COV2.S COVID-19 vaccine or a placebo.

As DNA, the CDR3 is TGTGCCAGCAGTTACTCGGGGGTGAACACTGAAGCTTTCTTT. It codes for CASSYSGVNTEAFF. The chain employs TRBV6-5 and TRBJ1-1; tentatively, D is TRBD1 (5 bases). Germline V gene sequence: CDR1 MNHEY, CDR2 SVGAGI. The CDR3 runs to 14 residues. V was trimmed by 0 bases and J by 0 bases, leaving 5 bases between them.

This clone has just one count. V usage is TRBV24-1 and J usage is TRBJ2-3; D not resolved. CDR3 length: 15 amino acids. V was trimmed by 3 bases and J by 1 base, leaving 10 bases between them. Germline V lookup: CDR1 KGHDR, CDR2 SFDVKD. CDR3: CATSDQRLGTDTQYF. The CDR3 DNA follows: TGTGCCACCAGTGATCAGCGTTTGGGCACAGATACGCAGTATTTT.

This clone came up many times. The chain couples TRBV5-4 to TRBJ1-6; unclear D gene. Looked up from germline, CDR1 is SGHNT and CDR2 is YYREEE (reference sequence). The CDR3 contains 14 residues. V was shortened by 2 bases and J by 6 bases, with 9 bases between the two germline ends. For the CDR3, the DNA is TGTGCCAGCAGCTTCTCCTCAGTTAATTCACCCCTCCACTTT. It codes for CASSFSSVNSPLHF.

The CDR3 here is CASSTDTYQPQHF. DNA of the CDR3: TGTGCCAGCAGCACTGACACCTATCAGCCCCAGCATTTT. The chain uses TRBV7-9 and TRBJ1-5; D uncertain. V was pared by 5 bases and J by 5 bases, with 10 bases between. CDR3 length equals 13 residues. Germline CDR1 and CDR2: SEHNR and FQNEAQ (reference sequence).

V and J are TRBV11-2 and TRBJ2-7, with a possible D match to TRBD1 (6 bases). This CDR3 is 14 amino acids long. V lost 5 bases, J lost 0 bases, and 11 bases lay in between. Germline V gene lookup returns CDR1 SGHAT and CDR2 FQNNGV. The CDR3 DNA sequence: TGTGCCAGCAGCCTCCGGGACAACTCCTACGAGCAGTACTTC. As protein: CASSLRDNSYEQYF.

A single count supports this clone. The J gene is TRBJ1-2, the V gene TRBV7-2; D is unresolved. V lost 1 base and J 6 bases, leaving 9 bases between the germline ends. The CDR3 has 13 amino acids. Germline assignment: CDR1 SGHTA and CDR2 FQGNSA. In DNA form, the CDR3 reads TGTGCCAGCAGCTTAGAATGGGGAAATGGCTACACCTTC. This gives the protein CASSLEWGNGYTF.

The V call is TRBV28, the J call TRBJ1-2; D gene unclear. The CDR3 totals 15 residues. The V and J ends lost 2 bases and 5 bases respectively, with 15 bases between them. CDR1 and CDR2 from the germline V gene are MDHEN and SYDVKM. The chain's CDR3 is CASSLTPFAKYGYTF. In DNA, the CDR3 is TGTGCCAGCAGTTTAACCCCGTTTGCCAAATATGGCTACACCTTC.

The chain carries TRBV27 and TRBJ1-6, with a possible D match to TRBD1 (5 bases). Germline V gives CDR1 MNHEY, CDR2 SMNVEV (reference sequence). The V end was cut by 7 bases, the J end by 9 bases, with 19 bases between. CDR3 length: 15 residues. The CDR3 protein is CASTRGGNSGSPLHF. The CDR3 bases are TGTGCCAGCACCCGCGGGGGGAATTCAGGTTCACCCCTCCACTTT.

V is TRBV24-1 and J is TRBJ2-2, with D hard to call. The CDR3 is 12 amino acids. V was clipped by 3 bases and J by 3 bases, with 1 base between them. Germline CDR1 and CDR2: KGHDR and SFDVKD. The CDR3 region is CATSDHTGELFF. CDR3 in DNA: TGTGCCACCAGTGATCACACCGGGGAGCTGTTTTTT.

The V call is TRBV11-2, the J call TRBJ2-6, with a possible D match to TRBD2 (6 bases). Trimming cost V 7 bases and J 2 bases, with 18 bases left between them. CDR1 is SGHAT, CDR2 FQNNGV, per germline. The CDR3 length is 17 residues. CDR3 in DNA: TGTGCCAGCATCAGGCAGCCGGGGGTGGCTGGGGCCAACGTCCTGACTTTC. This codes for CASIRQPGVAGANVLTF.

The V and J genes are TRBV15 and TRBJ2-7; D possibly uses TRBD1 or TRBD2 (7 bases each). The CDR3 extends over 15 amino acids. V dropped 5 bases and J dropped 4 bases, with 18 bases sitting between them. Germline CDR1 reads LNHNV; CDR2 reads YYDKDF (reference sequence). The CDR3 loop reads CATSLGRGPLYEQYF. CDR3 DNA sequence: TGTGCCACCAGCCTAGGGAGGGGGCCTTTGTACGAGCAGTACTTC.

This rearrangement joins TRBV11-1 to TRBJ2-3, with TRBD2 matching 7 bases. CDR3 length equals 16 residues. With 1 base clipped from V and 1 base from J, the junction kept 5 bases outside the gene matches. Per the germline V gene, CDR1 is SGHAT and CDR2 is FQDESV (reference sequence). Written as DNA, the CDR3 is TGTGCCAGCAGCTTAGTGCGCAGCGGGGGCACAGATACGCAGTATTTT. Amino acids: CASSLVRSGGTDTQYF.

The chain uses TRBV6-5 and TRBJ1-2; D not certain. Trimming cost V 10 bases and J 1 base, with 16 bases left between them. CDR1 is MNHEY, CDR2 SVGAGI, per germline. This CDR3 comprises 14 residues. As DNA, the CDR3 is TGTGCCATTCACGTGTGGGGATTTAACTATGGCTACACCTTC. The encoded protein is CAIHVWGFNYGYTF.

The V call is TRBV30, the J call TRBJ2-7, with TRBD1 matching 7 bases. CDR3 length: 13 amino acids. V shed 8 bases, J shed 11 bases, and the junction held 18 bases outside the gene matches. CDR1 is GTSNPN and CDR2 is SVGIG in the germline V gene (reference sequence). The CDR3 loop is CAGNLDRRRPKYF. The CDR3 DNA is TGTGCCGGGAACTTGGACAGGAGGCGACCCAAGTACTTC.

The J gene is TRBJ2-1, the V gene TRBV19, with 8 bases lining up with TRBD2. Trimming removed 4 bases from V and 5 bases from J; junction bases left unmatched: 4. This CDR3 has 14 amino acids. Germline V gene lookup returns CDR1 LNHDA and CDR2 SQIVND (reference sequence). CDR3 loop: CASSTGTSNNEQFF. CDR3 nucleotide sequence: TGTGCCAGTAGTACTGGGACTAGTAACAATGAGCAGTTCTTC.

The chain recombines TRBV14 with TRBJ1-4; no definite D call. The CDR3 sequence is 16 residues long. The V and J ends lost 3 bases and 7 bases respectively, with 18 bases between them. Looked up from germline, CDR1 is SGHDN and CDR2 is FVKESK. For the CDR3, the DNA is TGTGCCAGCAGCCAGTGGGTTGTCGGGGTTTCTGAAAAACTGTTTTTT. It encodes CASSQWVVGVSEKLFF. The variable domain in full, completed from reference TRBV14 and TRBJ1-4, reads EAGVTQFPSHSVIEKGQTVTLRCDPISGHDNLYWYRRVMGKEIKFLLHFVKESKQDESGMPNNRFLAERTGGTYSTLKVQPAELEDSGVYFCASSQWVVGVSEKLFFGSGTQLSVL.

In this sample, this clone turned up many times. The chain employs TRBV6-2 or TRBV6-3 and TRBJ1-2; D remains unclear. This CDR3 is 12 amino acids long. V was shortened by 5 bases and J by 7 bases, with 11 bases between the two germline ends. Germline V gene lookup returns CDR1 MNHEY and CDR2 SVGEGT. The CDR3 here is CASSRSRSGYTF. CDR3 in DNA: TGTGCCAGCAGTCGGTCCAGGAGTGGCTACACCTTC.